Given below is one TCR beta chain in context. The same CDR3 also results from other DNA sequences found in this sample. This sample was taken from a study of blood T cell repertoires in COVID-19. Study summary: Collection of acute and convalescent COVID-19 samples took place in the United States, Italy and Spain. PBMCs, B-cell-depleted T cells, or T cells were the source of the cDNA or gDNA that made up the material.

In the original workflow: Researchers report that nucleated cell counts were estimated from reference gene primer amplification. Measured with immunoSEQ multiplex PCR; TCRdb has only the in-frame clones, and not every one. Clonal size and the V and J genes are those of that table, whereas D and trimming came from the DNA. Seen here are 230,000 or so clones, about four fifths observed once, and the top ten hold around 4%. The receptor comes from a man between 50 and 59 years old with active or convalescent COVID-19. The sample was peripheral blood.

CDR3 nucleotides: TGTGCCAGCAGTGACCAGGGCGGGGGGGGCGCCTACGAGCAGTACTTC. This encodes CASSDQGGGGAYEQYF. The J gene is TRBJ2-7, the V gene TRBV6-1; 9 bases agree with TRBD2. The V gene's germline CDR1 is MNHNS and CDR2 SASEGT. Trimming at V came to 3 bases and at J to 2 bases, leaving 8 bases not matched to a gene. This CDR3 spans 16 amino acids.